A single sample gave rise to the 17 T cell receptor beta chains below, sequenced in a study of T cell responses to AZD1222 COVID-19 vaccine. Data came from immunoSEQ multiplex PCR; TCRdb stores just in-frame clones and leaves some out. The sample carries fewer than 150,000 clones, 88% recorded once. The sequenced sample was peripheral blood, obtained 28 days after the second AZD1222 dose. The receptors stem from an adult who received the AZD1222 COVID-19 vaccine.

This clone has only a few counts. This chain links TRBV5-4 with TRBJ1-1; D remains ambiguous. Trimming stripped 4 bases from V and 6 bases from J, with 10 bases between. The CDR3 is made up of 12 amino acids. Germline V lookup: CDR1 SGHNT, CDR2 YYREEE (reference sequence). The CDR3 sequence is CASSPQSSEAFF. The CDR3 DNA is TGTGCCAGCAGCCCACAGAGTTCTGAAGCTTTCTTT.

The CDR3 region has the DNA TGTGCCAGCAGCTTATCCAGGAACACCGGGGAGCTGTTTTTT. Protein: CASSLSRNTGELFF. V is TRBV11-2 and J is TRBJ2-2; D is unclear. This CDR3 region has 14 residues. Germline V CDR1 and CDR2: SGHAT, FQNNGV. V shed 2 bases and J shed 1 base, with 5 bases lying between them. The whole variable domain, remainder taken from reference TRBV11-2 and TRBJ2-2, is EAGVAQSPRYKIIEKRQSVAFWCNPISGHATLYWYQQILGQGPKLLIQFQNNGVVDDSQLPKDRFSAERLKGVDSTLKIQPAKLEDSAVYLCASSLSRNTGELFFGEGSRLTVL.

The V call is TRBV7-2, the J call TRBJ1-5, with 10 positions matching TRBD1. With V trimmed by 4 bases and J by 5 bases, 2 bases remained unmatched. Germline lookup yields CDR1 SGHTA and CDR2 FQGNSA. The CDR3 runs 14 residues. The CDR3 protein is CASSSGQGDQPQHF. For the CDR3, the DNA is TGTGCCAGCAGCTCTGGACAGGGGGATCAGCCCCAGCATTTT.

The rearrangement joins TRBV28 to TRBJ1-2; D remains ambiguous. Per the germline V gene, CDR1 is MDHEN and CDR2 is SYDVKM. Trimming stripped 3 bases from V and 5 bases from J, with 10 bases between. The CDR3 totals 13 residues. The CDR3 region has the DNA TGTGCCAGCAGTTTGGGTATCAGGTATGGCTACACCTTC. Encoded protein: CASSLGIRYGYTF.

The chain has TRBV28 and TRBJ2-3; 7 positions agree with TRBD1. The CDR3 is 14 residues long. The germline V gene encodes CDR1 MDHEN and CDR2 SYDVKM. J lost 1 base, V lost 5 bases, and 3 bases had no gene match. The CDR3 loop is CASSPGQGTDTQYF. The DNA of the CDR3 is TGTGCCAGCAGTCCTGGACAGGGCACAGATACGCAGTATTTT.

The V gene is TRBV7-2, the J gene TRBJ2-2, with 7 bases fitting TRBD1. V lost 4 bases, J lost 7 bases, and 6 bases stayed unmatched. CDR3 length equals 14 residues. Germline CDR1 reads SGHTA; CDR2 reads FQGNSA. CDR3: CASSSQGLGGELFF. The CDR3 nucleotides are TGTGCCAGCAGCTCACAGGGGTTGGGCGGGGAGCTGTTTTTT.

The gene calls are TRBV12-3 or TRBV12-4 and TRBJ2-5; weak D call: TRBD2 (5 bases). Trimming pared 5 bases from V and 5 bases from J, leaving 9 bases between. The CDR3 is 12 amino acids. The CDR3 is CASSQTRETQYF. For the CDR3, the DNA is TGTGCCAGCAGTCAAACTAGGGAGACCCAGTACTTC.

This chain links TRBV5-5 with TRBJ1-2; the match to TRBD1 covers 8 bases. With V trimmed by 1 base and J by 4 bases, 6 bases remained unmatched. Germline CDR1 and CDR2: SGHKS and YYEKEE (reference sequence). The CDR3 is 15 amino acids. The CDR3 nucleotides read TGTGCCAGCAGCTTGCCCGGGACAGGCGTCTATGGCTACACCTTC. This translates into CASSLPGTGVYGYTF.

This chain joins TRBV28 and TRBJ2-7; 10 positions match TRBD1. Germline CDR1 reads MDHEN; CDR2 reads SYDVKM. The CDR3 runs 13 residues. V shed 7 bases and J 7 bases; nucleotides not matched to a gene: 7. The CDR3 loop reads CASIEGQGLEQYF. CDR3 in DNA: TGTGCCAGCATTGAGGGACAGGGGTTAGAGCAGTACTTC.

This clone was detected many times. The rearrangement joins TRBV7-9 to TRBJ1-1, with D tentatively TRBD1 (5 bases). The CDR3 covers 14 residues. Germline V gene sequence: CDR1 SEHNR, CDR2 FQNEAQ (reference sequence). V gave up 5 bases and J gave up 1 base, with 11 bases separating them. CDR3 DNA: TGTGCCAGCAGCCGGCAGGGTGGGAACACTGAAGCTTTCTTT. Translated, it gives CASSRQGGNTEAFF. The complete variable domain, with remaining parts taken from reference TRBV7-9 and TRBJ1-1, reads DTGVSQNPRHKITKRGQNVTFRCDPISEHNRLYWYRQTLGQGPEFLTYFQNEAQLEKSRLLSDRFSAERPKGSFSTLEIQRTEQGDSAMYLCASSRQGGNTEAFFGQGTRLTVV.

The chain couples TRBV28 to TRBJ2-5; TRBD2 matches at 10 bases. Germline-derived CDR1 and CDR2 are MDHEN and SYDVKM. V gave up 4 bases and J gave up 0 bases; unmatched junction bases: 5. There are 16 residues in the CDR3. The CDR3, as DNA: TGTGCCAGCAGTTCTAGCGGGAGATCGTACCAAGAGACCCAGTACTTC. Translating gives CASSSSGRSYQETQYF.

The V and J genes are TRBV5-4 and TRBJ2-2; no definite D call. The CDR3 loop spans 15 amino acids. The germline gives CDR1 SGHNT, CDR2 YYREEE (reference sequence). The V gene lost 0 bases and the J gene lost 1 base, with 7 bases spanning the gap. CDR3 in amino acids: CASSLEWQNTGELFF. For the CDR3, the DNA is TGTGCCAGCAGCTTGGAGTGGCAGAACACCGGGGAGCTGTTTTTT.

The chain combines TRBV3-1 (or the pseudogene TRBV3-2) with TRBJ1-1, with 9 bases fitting TRBD1. Germline V gene data show CDR1 as LGHDT and CDR2 as YNNKEL (reference sequence). J gave up 5 bases and V 4 bases, and 17 bases lay outside the gene matches. The CDR3 spans 18 residues. CDR3 nucleotides: TGTGCCAGCAGCCGACTACCGGGACAGGGAAGTACTTGGACTGAAGCTTTCTTT. Its translation: CASSRLPGQGSTWTEAFF.

The chain links TRBV28 to TRBJ1-2; no reliable D call. Per germline, CDR1 MDHEN and CDR2 SYDVKM. The CDR3 is made up of 14 amino acids. With 7 bases removed from V and 2 bases from J, the gap between germline ends came to 14 bases. CDR3 sequence: CASTLWAVNYGYTF. Written as DNA, the CDR3 is TGTGCCAGCACCCTGTGGGCAGTCAACTATGGCTACACCTTC.

V and J are TRBV10-1 and TRBJ2-1; D could derive from TRBD1 or TRBD2 (5 bases each). The V gene's germline CDR1 is WNHNN and CDR2 SYGVQD (reference sequence). V lost 0 bases and J 13 bases, leaving 10 bases between the germline ends. The CDR3 covers 12 residues. Here the CDR3 reads CASSESRGRQFF. The CDR3 coding sequence is TGCGCCAGCAGTGAGTCGAGGGGACGACAGTTCTTC.

This chain links TRBV29-1 with TRBJ1-1; 8 bases map to TRBD1. This CDR3 contains 13 residues. Losses at the gene ends were 7 bases for V and 0 bases for J; bases not matched to a gene: 4. CDR1 is SQVTM and CDR2 is ANQGSEA in the germline V gene. CDR3 sequence (DNA): TGCAGCGGAAGACAGGGGTTGAACACTGAAGCTTTCTTT. It yields the protein CSGRQGLNTEAFF.

This clone came up once. This sequence joins TRBV28 and TRBJ1-2; D is perhaps TRBD1 (6 bases). CDR1 MDHEN and CDR2 SYDVKM come from the germline V gene. Trimming took 5 bases from V and 0 from J, leaving 19 bases between them. This CDR3 is 17 amino acids long. The CDR3, as DNA: TGTGCCAGCAGTCTTGGGGGGGCAACCTTAGCTAACTATGGCTACACCTTC. This encodes CASSLGGATLANYGYTF.